This entry features one TCR beta chain sequence. Its antigen is currently unknown. These data are taken from a study of cytomegalovirus exposure and HLA in healthy donors. Study-level points and caveats: A link between a missense DCLRE1C variant and TCR beta V- and J-gene trimming emerged from a later analysis. The study flagged some 170 TCR beta chains as cytomegalovirus-associated.

CDR1 and CDR2 from the germline V gene are WNHNN and SYGVQD (reference sequence). The CDR3 runs to 15 residues. Trimming took 4 bases from V and 5 from J; bases not matched to a gene: 7. The PCR contained 60 Vbeta and 13 Jbeta primers. The repertoire was sequenced with immunoSEQ multiplex PCR; TCRdb's copy has only in-frame clones and lacks some. Among approximately 190,000 clones listed, 81% were seen once. This chain joins TRBV10-1 and TRBJ1-1; 10 bases map to TRBD1. Material: PBMCs. The sequence derives from a man in his fifties or sixties in good health and CMV-seronegative. CDR3 region: CASSARTGGKTEAFF. For the CDR3, the DNA is TGCGCCAGCAGTGCAAGGACAGGGGGGAAAACTGAAGCTTTCTTT.